The 15 T cell receptor beta chains reported below all come from one sample, sequenced in a study of T-cell reconstitution after alpha-beta-depleted transplantation in children. Using unique molecular identifiers, the investigators prepared the TCRbeta library. A single record per CDR3 protein comes from TCRdb applying MiXCR to the PCR reads. This table holds 600,000 to 700,000 distinct CDR3 sequences, roughly 17% found once. This specimen was PBMCs from the stem cell graft donor, taken from the stem cell graft. The receptors shown here come from a human donor who donated a stem cell graft to a child with acute myeloid leukemia.

This clonotype was observed a few times. The chain links TRBV5-5 to TRBJ2-3; no clear D gene. CDR3 size: 14 residues. V was cut by 0 bases and J by 2 bases, with 7 bases left in between. Germline V CDR1 and CDR2: SGHKS, YYEKEE (reference sequence). The CDR3, as DNA: TGTGCCAGCAGCTTGGACCGGAACACAGATACGCAGTATTTT. Its protein product is CASSLDRNTDTQYF.

Concerning this clonotype: Compared with germline, one end of the junction differs, possibly owing to a read error. The chain has TRBV9 and TRBJ2-2; possible D gene TRBD1, 6 bases. This CDR3 is built from 16 residues. The germline gives CDR1 SGDLS, CDR2 YYNGEE. CDR3 sequence (DNA): TGTGCCGGCAGCGTAGCTACGACAGGGAACACCGGGGAGCTGTTTTTT. Translation: CAGSVATTGNTGELFF.

In this sample, this clonotype turned up many times. This sequence joins TRBV5-6 and TRBJ2-7; tentatively, D is TRBD2 (7 bases). Trimming removed 7 bases from V and 5 bases from J, with 16 bases in between. The length of the CDR3 is 13 residues. Germline lookup yields CDR1 SGHDT and CDR2 YYEEEE. This CDR3 is CASSWGGPHEQYF. For the CDR3, the DNA is TGTGCCAGCTCCTGGGGGGGGCCTCACGAGCAGTACTTC.

This clonotype was seen many times. The chain has TRBV29-1 and TRBJ2-3, with 12 bases lining up with TRBD1. The germline CDR1 and CDR2 sequences are SQVTM and ANQGSEA. CDR3 size: 16 residues. V trimming: 7 bases; J trimming: 3 bases; junction bases outside the gene matches: 11. DNA of the CDR3: TGCAGCGCTAAAAGGGACAGGGGGCGATGGACAGATACGCAGTATTTT. This sequence encodes CSAKRDRGRWTDTQYF.

Many counts were recorded for this clonotype. V is TRBV20-1 and J is TRBJ1-1; D is undetermined. Germline lookup yields CDR1 DFQATT and CDR2 SNEGSKA (reference sequence). The CDR3 consists of 12 residues. The DNA of the CDR3 is TGCAGCCCCGGGAGGCTTGACACTGAAGCTTTCTTT. This codes for CSPGRLDTEAFF.

This clonotype was found once. The chain combines TRBV27 with TRBJ2-7, with TRBD1 as a possible D gene (6 bases). Germline V lookup: CDR1 MNHEY, CDR2 SMNVEV (reference sequence). V was trimmed by 1 base and J by 7 bases, leaving 11 bases between them. This CDR3 contains 13 residues. The CDR3 DNA is TGTGCCAGCAGTTTATATCGGACAGATGAGCAGTACTTC. Translation: CASSLYRTDEQYF.

The table lists this clonotype with many counts. The chain recombines TRBV10-3 with TRBJ1-6; D possibly corresponds to TRBD1 (5 bases). V gave up 3 bases and J gave up 5 bases, with 11 bases separating them. The CDR3 extends over 15 amino acids. Germline CDR1 and CDR2: ENHRY and SYGVKD. CDR3 protein: CAISEGGADNSPLHF. CDR3 sequence (DNA): TGTGCCATCAGTGAAGGAGGGGCGGATAATTCACCCCTCCACTTT.

This clonotype was counted many times. The chain combines TRBV29-1 with TRBJ1-1; 7 positions match TRBD1. Germline V CDR1 and CDR2: SQVTM, ANQGSEA. V dropped 4 bases and J dropped 5; count of bases not matched to a gene: 10. CDR3 length: 14 residues. CDR3 DNA sequence: TGCAGCGTTGTAGGACAGGCTCTTCGGACTGAAGCTTTCTTT. Its protein is CSVVGQALRTEAFF.

This sequence joins TRBV20-1 and TRBJ1-5; D gene unclear. V gave up 4 bases and J gave up 3 bases, with 10 bases separating them. The germline V gene encodes CDR1 DFQATT and CDR2 SNEGSKA (reference sequence). This CDR3 has 13 amino acids. CDR3: CSAKRQNNQPQHF. The CDR3 DNA is TGCAGTGCTAAGCGTCAGAACAATCAGCCCCAGCATTTT.

This clonotype showed up just a few times. V usage is TRBV5-1 and J usage is TRBJ1-1; D perhaps matches TRBD1 (5 bases). The CDR3 is 15 amino acids. Germline V gene lookup returns CDR1 SGHRS and CDR2 YFSETQ. Trimming removed 0 bases at V and 8 bases at J, with 17 bases between. CDR3 region: CASSLENPGREEAFF. DNA of the CDR3: TGCGCCAGCAGCTTGGAAAACCCAGGGCGAGAAGAAGCTTTCTTT.

This clonotype was seen more than once but under ten times. V usage is TRBV10-3 and J usage is TRBJ1-2; D gene ambiguous. Trimming took 4 bases from V and 0 from J, leaving 15 bases between them. Germline loops: CDR1 ENHRY, CDR2 SYGVKD. The length of the CDR3 is 16 residues. The CDR3 here is CAISAIAGPTNYGYTF. CDR3 nucleotide sequence: TGTGCCATCAGTGCTATAGCCGGGCCAACTAACTATGGCTACACCTTC.

At least ten counts were recorded for this clonotype. This chain connects TRBV24-1 to TRBJ1-5; a weak D match, TRBD1 (5 bases). Deletions cut 4 bases from V and 0 bases from J, with 9 bases between. Per germline, CDR1 KGHDR and CDR2 SFDVKD. This CDR3 has 15 amino acids. DNA for the CDR3: TGTGCCACCAGTGAGGGGGACGGTAGCAATCAGCCCCAGCATTTT. This encodes CATSEGDGSNQPQHF.

This clonotype came up many times. The rearrangement links TRBV20-1 to TRBJ2-5, with TRBD2 identical over 7 bases. The CDR3 runs 15 residues. V was pared by 0 bases and J by 5 bases, with 9 bases of the junction left unmatched. Germline V gene data show CDR1 as DFQATT and CDR2 as SNEGSKA (reference sequence). CDR3 residues: CSARDLIAGGETQYF. The CDR3, as DNA: TGCAGTGCTAGAGATCTGATAGCGGGTGGCGAGACCCAGTACTTC.

In regard to this clonotype: A much larger clone sits a single nucleotide away, making a read error possible. The CDR3 here is CSAREASRRQPLHF. CDR3 nucleotide sequence: TGCAGTGCTAGAGAGGCGAGTCGAAGGCAGCCCCTGCATTTT. V and J are TRBV20-1 and TRBJ1-5; D uncertain. This CDR3 comprises 14 residues. Germline V lookup: CDR1 DFQATT, CDR2 SNEGSKA (reference sequence).

In its sample, this clonotype was seen many times. The chain is built from TRBV20-1 and TRBJ2-5, with D possibly TRBD2 on 6 matching bases. The length of the CDR3 is 12 residues. Trimming took 7 bases from V and 4 from J, leaving 13 bases between them. Germline assignment: CDR1 DFQATT and CDR2 SNEGSKA (reference sequence). The CDR3 protein is CSGSTAGETQYF. The CDR3 DNA follows: TGCAGTGGATCGACAGCGGGAGAGACCCAGTACTTC.